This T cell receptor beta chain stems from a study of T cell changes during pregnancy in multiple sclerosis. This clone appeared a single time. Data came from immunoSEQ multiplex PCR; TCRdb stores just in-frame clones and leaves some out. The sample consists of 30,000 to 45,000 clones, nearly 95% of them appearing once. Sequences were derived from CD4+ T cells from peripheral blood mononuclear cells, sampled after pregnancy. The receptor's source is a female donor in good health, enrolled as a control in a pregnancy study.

The CDR3 spells CAWRGRSGGYTF. For the CDR3, the DNA is TGTGCCTGGAGGGGTCGCTCAGGTGGCTACACCTTC. V and J are TRBV30 and TRBJ1-2; D gene unclear. CDR1 is GTSNPN, CDR2 SVGIG, per germline (reference sequence). V was shortened by 3 bases and J by 7 bases, with 12 bases between the two germline ends. CDR3 length equals 12 residues. The whole variable domain, remainder taken from reference TRBV30 and TRBJ1-2, is SQTIHQWPATLVQPVGSPLSLECTVEGTSNPNLYWYRQAAGRGLQLLFYSVGIGQISSEVPQNLSASRPQDRQFILSSKKLLLSDSGFYLCAWRGRSGGYTFGSGTRLTVV.